This T cell receptor beta chain appears in the sequencing data of a study of cytomegalovirus exposure and HLA in healthy donors. Germline V gene data show CDR1 as ENHRY and CDR2 as SYGVKD. V lost 4 bases and J lost 4; bases outside the gene matches: 0. The CDR3 loop spans 14 amino acids. Whole-study findings and limits: Previous analysis showed most TCR beta V segments were productive about 87% or about 30% of the time.

Notes on this clone: What it binds is unknown.

Amplification used 60 Vbeta primers and 13 Jbeta primers. TCRdb's table, derived via immunoSEQ multiplex PCR, lists solely in-frame clones and lacks some. The table has 250,000 to 300,000 clones, about 83% seen once. The chain has TRBV10-3 and TRBJ2-2; 10 bases are shared with TRBD1. The clonotype originates from a woman aged 40 to 50 in good health and CMV-seropositive. The sample consisted of PBMCs. The DNA for the CDR3 is TGTGCCATCAGTGGGACAGGGGGCACCGGGGAGCTGTTTTTT. It encodes CAISGTGGTGELFF.